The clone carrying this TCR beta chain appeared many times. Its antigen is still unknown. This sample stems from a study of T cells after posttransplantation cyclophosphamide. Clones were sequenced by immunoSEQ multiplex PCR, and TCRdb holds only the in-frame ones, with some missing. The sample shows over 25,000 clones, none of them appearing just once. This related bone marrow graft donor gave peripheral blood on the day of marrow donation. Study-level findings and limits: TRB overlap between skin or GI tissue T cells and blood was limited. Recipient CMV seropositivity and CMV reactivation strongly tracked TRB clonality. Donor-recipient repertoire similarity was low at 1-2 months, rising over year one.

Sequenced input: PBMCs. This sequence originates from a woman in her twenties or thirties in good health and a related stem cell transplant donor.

As DNA, the CDR3 is TGTGCCTGGAGTGTAGCGGGTGGCACTGAAGCTTTCTTT. Translation: CAWSVAGGTEAFF. The gene calls are TRBV30 and TRBJ1-1; unclear D gene. The CDR3 runs 13 residues. Germline V gene data show CDR1 as GTSNPN and CDR2 as SVGIG (reference sequence). Trimming stripped 0 bases from V and 4 bases from J, with 9 bases between.